Listed here are 17 T cell receptor beta chains from one sample, sequenced in a study of blood T cells in healthy people across ages. Sample-barcoded 5' priming and a J-beta primer mix drove a second PCR of about 6 to 11 cycles. TCRdb reanalysed the 5' RACE reads using MiXCR and keeps one entry per CDR3 protein. The table shows roughly 1.6 million distinct CDR3 sequences, with almost 35% occurring only once. The sample consisted of blood. The receptors originated from a woman aged 25-40 years in good health.

The chain combines TRBV7-8 with TRBJ2-3; no clear D. V lost 3 bases and J 2 bases, leaving 6 bases between the germline ends. Looked up from germline, CDR1 is SGHVS and CDR2 is FQNEAQ. The CDR3 loop spans 13 amino acids. The CDR3 region is CASSFTNTDTQYF. The CDR3 coding sequence is TGTGCCAGCAGCTTTACGAACACAGATACGCAGTATTTT.

The rearrangement links TRBV13 to TRBJ2-7; no clear D gene. The CDR3 is 15 residues long. V gave up 5 bases and J gave up 0 bases, with 14 bases separating them. The V gene's germline CDR1 is PRHDT and CDR2 FYEKMQ (reference sequence). The CDR3 sequence: CASSRRYSHSYEQYF. CDR3 coding DNA: TGTGCCAGCAGCCGCCGGTACTCACACTCCTACGAGCAGTACTTC.

J is TRBJ2-5 and V is TRBV20-1; TRBD2 aligns across 10 bases. The V gene's germline CDR1 is DFQATT and CDR2 SNEGSKA (reference sequence). The CDR3 totals 15 residues. J gave up 11 bases and V 1 base, and 13 bases lay outside the gene matches. The CDR3 sequence is CSARAQLAGVREQYF. CDR3 coding DNA: TGCAGTGCTAGAGCTCAGCTAGCGGGAGTTAGGGAGCAGTACTTC.

V is TRBV5-1 and J is TRBJ1-5; D is perhaps TRBD1 (5 bases). V gave up 1 base and J gave up 7 bases, with 15 bases separating them. Germline-derived CDR1 and CDR2 are SGHRS and YFSETQ. The CDR3 spans 15 residues. Written as DNA, the CDR3 is TGCGCCAGCAGCTTGAACGGGGGTGGCAGACAGCCCCAGCATTTT. Translating gives CASSLNGGGRQPQHF. Filled out from reference TRBV5-1 and TRBJ1-5, the complete variable domain reads KAGVTQTPRYLIKTRGQQVTLSCSPISGHRSVSWYQQTPGQGLQFLFEYFSETQRNKGNFPGRFSGRQFSNSRSEMNVSTLELGDSALYLCASSLNGGGRQPQHFGDGTRLSIL.

V usage is TRBV2 and J usage is TRBJ2-1; 8 bases fit TRBD2. The CDR3 runs to 15 residues. Trimming cost V 2 bases and J 6 bases; bases outside gene matches: 6. Germline V lookup: CDR1 SNHLY, CDR2 FYNNEI. Here the CDR3 reads CASSETREVRNEQFF. The CDR3 nucleotides are TGTGCCAGCAGTGAAACGCGGGAGGTTCGCAATGAGCAGTTCTTC.

The chain is built from TRBV3-1 and TRBJ2-3, with 7 bases fitting TRBD2. V lost 4 bases, J lost 5 bases, and 6 bases stayed unmatched. Germline V gene lookup returns CDR1 LGHDT and CDR2 YNNKEL (reference sequence). The CDR3 runs 14 residues. CDR3 amino acids: CASSPTSVRDTQYF. CDR3 DNA sequence: TGTGCCAGCAGCCCTACTAGCGTCAGAGATACGCAGTATTTT.

The chain carries TRBV6-6 and TRBJ2-1, with D perhaps TRBD2 (6 bases). The CDR3 length is 16 residues. V lost 5 bases and J 5 bases, leaving 19 bases between the germline ends. The V gene's germline CDR1 is MNHNY and CDR2 SVGAGI (reference sequence). CDR3 loop: CASSILRSEGHNEQFF. CDR3 sequence (DNA): TGTGCCAGCAGTATACTTCGTTCGGAGGGGCACAATGAGCAGTTCTTC.

The chain is built from TRBV28 and TRBJ2-4; 9 bases match TRBD1. With the DNA end fitting TRBJ2-7 better, the J assignment may be wrong. CDR3 size: 15 residues. Germline V gives CDR1 MDHEN, CDR2 SYDVKM. CDR3 nucleotides: TGTGCCAGCACCGACGGGACAGGGAGTATTTACGAGCAGTACTTC. It is translated as CASTDGTGSIYEQYF.

The table lists this clonotype with a few counts. J is TRBJ2-5 and V is TRBV6-1; 7 bases align to TRBD2. Trimming removed 4 bases from V and 4 bases from J; junction bases left unmatched: 15. CDR3 length: 17 residues. The germline V gene encodes CDR1 MNHNS and CDR2 SASEGT. The chain's CDR3 is CASSVYGTNSLVETQYF. The CDR3 DNA follows: TGTGCCAGCAGTGTTTACGGGACTAACAGTTTAGTAGAGACCCAGTACTTC.

The rearrangement joins TRBV5-1 to TRBJ2-3; no firm D call. CDR1 SGHRS and CDR2 YFSETQ come from the germline V gene. V was trimmed by 4 bases and J by 6 bases, leaving 21 bases between them. The CDR3 extends over 16 amino acids. The CDR3 nucleotides are TGCGCCAGCAGCCTGACCCGGGCCTCCGAAGGGGATACGCAGTATTTT. It yields the protein CASSLTRASEGDTQYF.

This clonotype was found a few times. The junction and the germline gene differ at one end; a read error may be behind it. The genes are TRBV4-1 and TRBJ2-3; the match to TRBD1 covers 7 bases. Per germline, CDR1 MGHRA and CDR2 YSYEKL. This CDR3 has 16 amino acids. DNA for the CDR3: TGCGCCAGCAGCCAGAGGGGACAGATCGGTTCAGATATGCAGTATTTT. This encodes CASSQRGQIGSDMQYF.

The J gene is TRBJ1-5, the V gene TRBV12-3 or TRBV12-4; possibly TRBD1 for D (6 bases). Trimming left V 5 bases short and J 2 bases short, with 16 bases between. This CDR3 is 16 amino acids long. CDR3 amino acids: CASSIKETGGNQPQHF. In DNA form, the CDR3 reads TGTGCCAGCAGTATAAAGGAGACAGGTGGCAATCAGCCCCAGCATTTT.

V gene TRBV12-3 or TRBV12-4 combines with J gene TRBJ1-2; 10 nucleotides line up with TRBD1. The CDR3 covers 15 residues. With V trimmed by 2 bases and J by 8 bases, 8 bases remained unmatched. As DNA, the CDR3 is TGTGCCAGCAGTTTATCCGTGGACAGGGGGAACGGCTACACCTTC. This gives the protein CASSLSVDRGNGYTF.

This clonotype was recorded a few times. At one end, the junction sequence differs from germline, possibly due to a read error. The J gene is TRBJ2-5, the V gene TRBV5-1; D uncertain. The CDR3 is made up of 14 amino acids. Looked up from germline, CDR1 is SGHRS and CDR2 is YFSETQ. The CDR3 spells CASSLLGNQEAQYF. CDR3 coding DNA: TGCGCCAGCAGCTTGTTAGGGAACCAAGAGGCCCAGTACTTC.

This clonotype was recorded a few times. The rearrangement joins TRBV4-1 to TRBJ2-3; 8 bases line up with TRBD2. The V segment lost 6 bases and the J segment 4 bases; nucleotides outside the gene matches: 12. CDR1 is MGHRA and CDR2 is YSYEKL in the germline V gene. CDR3 length equals 16 residues. The chain's CDR3 is CASSPTPRGGPDTQYF. DNA for the CDR3: TGCGCCAGCAGTCCAACTCCCCGGGGGGGCCCAGATACGCAGTATTTT.

This clonotype was picked up one time. The chain has TRBV19 and TRBJ1-1; 11 nucleotides agree with TRBD1. With V trimmed by 5 bases and J by 7 bases, 12 bases remained unmatched. CDR1 is LNHDA and CDR2 is SQIVND in the germline V gene (reference sequence). The CDR3 runs to 16 residues. The CDR3 DNA follows: TGTGCCAGTAGTCCATACCGAGGACAGGGGGCGATTGAAGCTTTCTTT. Translated: CASSPYRGQGAIEAFF.

Turning to this clonotype: A much larger clone differs by one base, so this may be a read error. The chain combines TRBV29-1 with TRBJ2-7, with D unresolved. This CDR3 comprises 11 residues. Germline values: CDR1 SQVTM, CDR2 ANQGSEA. Here the CDR3 reads CNVADPYEQYF. CDR3 coding DNA: TGCAACGTCGCAGATCCCTACGAGCAGTACTTC.